A selection of T cell receptor beta chains follows, all from one sample in a study of prognosis after radiotherapy for stage I lung cancer. TCRdb analysed the multiplex PCR reads with MiXCR anew, one entry per CDR3 protein. The sample shows more than 25,000 distinct CDR3 sequences, approximately 30% of them seen only once. The sequencing here drew on PBMCs, taken before or after stereotactic body radiation therapy (not recorded which). The receptors originated from a donor of 50 years or more with non-small cell lung cancer. The CDR3 runs from the conserved cysteine through the conserved F or W. A D gene is named only where the DNA matches it firmly. For some rows the clone size is stated as once, few or many, or as a class when expanded; others skip it.

abundance: many; d_gene: .; j_gene: TRBJ2-3; v_gene: TRBV7-3; CDR3aa: CASSPGSPTDTQYF; CDR3nt: TGTGCCAGCAGCCCCGGGTCACCCACAGATACGCAGTATTTT
abundance: .; d_gene: TRBD2; j_gene: TRBJ2-5; v_gene: TRBV18; CDR3aa: CASSRVASGEETQYF; CDR3nt: TGTGCCAGCTCACGAGTAGCTAGCGGGGAAGAGACCCAGTACTTC
abundance: few; d_gene: .; j_gene: TRBJ1-1; v_gene: TRBV6-1; CDR3aa: CASSTSTEYTEAFF; CDR3nt: .
abundance: .; d_gene: TRBD2; j_gene: TRBJ2-1; v_gene: TRBV5-4; CDR3aa: CASSLGLAGGNEQFF; CDR3nt: TGTGCCAGCAGCTTGGGGCTAGCGGGAGGCAATGAGCAGTTCTTC
abundance: many; d_gene: TRBD1; j_gene: TRBJ1-2; v_gene: TRBV5-1; CDR3aa: CASSPNSGGSNYGYTF; CDR3nt: TGCGCCAGCAGCCCCAACTCAGGGGGAAGTAACTATGGCTACACCTTC
abundance: many; d_gene: TRBD1; j_gene: TRBJ2-2; v_gene: TRBV6-2/TRBV6-3; CDR3aa: CASSYLLTGGSTGELFF; CDR3nt: TGTGCCAGCAGTTACCTCCTCACAGGGGGGTCCACCGGGGAGCTGTTTTTT
abundance: many; d_gene: TRBD1; j_gene: TRBJ1-1; v_gene: TRBV5-1; CDR3aa: CASSPQGARTEAFF; CDR3nt: TGCGCCAGCAGCCCACAGGGGGCGCGGACTGAAGCTTTCTTT
abundance: .; d_gene: TRBD1; j_gene: TRBJ1-4; v_gene: TRBV6-5; CDR3aa: CASRYRDRNEKLFF; CDR3nt: TGTGCCAGCAGGTACCGGGACAGAAATGAAAAACTGTTTTTT
abundance: many; d_gene: .; j_gene: TRBJ1-1; v_gene: TRBV28; CDR3aa: CASSDNVNTEAFF; CDR3nt: TGTGCCAGCAGTGACAATGTGAACACTGAAGCTTTCTTT
abundance: many; d_gene: .; j_gene: TRBJ1-1; v_gene: TRBV28; CDR3aa: CASTSGSIWGRLLNTEAFF; CDR3nt: TGTGCCAGCACCTCGGGGTCCATATGGGGACGTCTATTAAACACTGAAGCTTTCTTT
abundance: many; d_gene: TRBD2; j_gene: TRBJ2-7; v_gene: TRBV11-2; CDR3aa: CASSLVGGGFGEQYF; CDR3nt: TGTGCCAGCAGCTTAGTGGGGGGAGGGTTTGGCGAGCAGTACTTC
abundance: many; d_gene: .; j_gene: TRBJ1-1; v_gene: TRBV6-1; CDR3aa: CASSEDRMNTEAFF; CDR3nt: TGTGCCAGCAGTGAAGACAGAATGAACACTGAAGCTTTCTTT
abundance: few; d_gene: TRBD2; j_gene: TRBJ2-1; v_gene: TRBV27; CDR3aa: CASSSLTSGSVRNEQFF; CDR3nt: TGTGCCAGCAGTTCCCTGACTAGCGGGAGTGTACGCAATGAGCAGTTCTTC
abundance: many; d_gene: .; j_gene: TRBJ2-7; v_gene: TRBV2; CDR3aa: CASSEVLGRGRGGEQYF; CDR3nt: TGTGCCAGCAGTGAGGTCTTGGGGAGGGGCAGGGGAGGCGAGCAGTACTTC
abundance: .; d_gene: TRBD1; j_gene: TRBJ2-2; v_gene: TRBV6-1; CDR3aa: CASSRDRGYTGELFF; CDR3nt: TGTGCCAGCAGCCGGGACAGGGGGTACACCGGGGAGCTGTTTTTT
abundance: medium-sized; d_gene: TRBD2; j_gene: TRBJ2-1; v_gene: TRBV6-1; CDR3aa: CASSPGLVKGNEQFF; CDR3nt: TGTGCCAGCAGCCCCGGACTAGTTAAGGGTAATGAGCAGTTCTTC
abundance: .; d_gene: TRBD1; j_gene: TRBJ2-7; v_gene: TRBV5-4; CDR3aa: CASGGYLTGQAPLEQYF; CDR3nt: TGTGCCAGCGGGGGGTACTTAACGGGACAGGCGCCGCTTGAGCAGTACTTC
abundance: many; d_gene: .; j_gene: TRBJ1-4; v_gene: TRBV7-9; CDR3aa: CASSPRGVEEKLFF; CDR3nt: TGTGCCAGCAGCCCGCGGGGGGTAGAAGAAAAACTGTTTTTT
abundance: few; d_gene: .; j_gene: TRBJ2-2; v_gene: TRBV28; CDR3aa: CASGRARWRAGELFF; CDR3nt: TGTGCCAGCGGAAGAGCGAGATGGAGGGCCGGGGAGCTGTTTTTT
abundance: few; d_gene: TRBD1; j_gene: TRBJ1-2; v_gene: TRBV19; CDR3aa: CASYSNRGHGYTF; CDR3nt: TGTGCCAGTTACTCAAACAGGGGGCATGGCTACACCTTC
abundance: many; d_gene: .; j_gene: TRBJ2-7; v_gene: TRBV19; CDR3aa: CASSPGAGVHEQYF; CDR3nt: TGTGCCAGTAGTCCAGGGGCGGGGGTCCACGAGCAGTACTTC
abundance: .; d_gene: TRBD1; j_gene: TRBJ2-2; v_gene: TRBV6-9; CDR3aa: CASSDAGLGQGNTWELFF; CDR3nt: TGTGCCAGCAGTGATGCGGGCCTTGGACAGGGGAACACCTGGGAGCTGTTTTTT
abundance: many; d_gene: .; j_gene: TRBJ2-3; v_gene: TRBV4-2; CDR3aa: CASSQAAGTSTDTQYF; CDR3nt: TGTGCCAGCAGCCAAGCGGCGGGTACTAGCACAGATACGCAGTATTTT
abundance: many; d_gene: .; j_gene: TRBJ2-6; v_gene: TRBV5-1; CDR3aa: CASSLGQANVLTF; CDR3nt: TGCGCCAGCAGCTTGGGGCAGGCCAACGTCCTGACTTTC
abundance: once; d_gene: TRBD1; j_gene: TRBJ2-1; v_gene: TRBV28; CDR3aa: CATSSGTGSYEQFF; CDR3nt: TGTGCCACCTCGTCCGGGACAGGTAGTTATGAGCAGTTCTTC
abundance: .; d_gene: .; j_gene: TRBJ2-4; v_gene: TRBV30; CDR3aa: CAWNVAVLDIQYF; CDR3nt: TGTGCCTGGAATGTTGCGGTACTTGACATTCAGTACTTC
abundance: .; d_gene: .; j_gene: TRBJ2-4; v_gene: TRBV20-1; CDR3aa: CSARDQERVAKNIQYF; CDR3nt: TGCAGTGCTAGAGATCAGGAGCGGGTAGCCAAAAACATTCAGTACTTC